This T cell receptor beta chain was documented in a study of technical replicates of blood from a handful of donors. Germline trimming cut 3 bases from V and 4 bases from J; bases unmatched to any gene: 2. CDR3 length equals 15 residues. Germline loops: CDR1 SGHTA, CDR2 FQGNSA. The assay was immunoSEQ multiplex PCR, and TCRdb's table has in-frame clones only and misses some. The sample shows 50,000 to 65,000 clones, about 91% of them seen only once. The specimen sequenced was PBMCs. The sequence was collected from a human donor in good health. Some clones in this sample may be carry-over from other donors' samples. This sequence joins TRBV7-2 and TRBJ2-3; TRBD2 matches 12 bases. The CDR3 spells CASSLTSGSADTQYF. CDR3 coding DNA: TGTGCCAGCAGCTTGACTAGCGGGAGCGCAGATACGCAGTATTTT.